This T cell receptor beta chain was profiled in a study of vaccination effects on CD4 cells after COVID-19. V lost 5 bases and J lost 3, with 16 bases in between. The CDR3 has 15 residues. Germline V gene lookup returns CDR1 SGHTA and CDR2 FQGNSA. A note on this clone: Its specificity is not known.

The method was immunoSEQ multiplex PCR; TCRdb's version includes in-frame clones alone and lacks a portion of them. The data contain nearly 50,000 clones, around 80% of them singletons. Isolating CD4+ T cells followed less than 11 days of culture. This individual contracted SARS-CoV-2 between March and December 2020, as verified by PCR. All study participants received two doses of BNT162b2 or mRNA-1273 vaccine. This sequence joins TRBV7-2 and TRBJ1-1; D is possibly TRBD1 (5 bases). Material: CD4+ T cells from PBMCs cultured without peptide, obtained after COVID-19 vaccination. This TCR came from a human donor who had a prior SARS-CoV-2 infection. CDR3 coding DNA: TGTGCCAGCAGCCTGGAACAGGTAGTGTACACTGAAGCTTTCTTT. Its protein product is CASSLEQVVYTEAFF. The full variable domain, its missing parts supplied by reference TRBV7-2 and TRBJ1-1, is GAGVSQSPSNKVTEKGKDVELRCDPISGHTALYWYRQSLGQGLEFLIYFQGNSAPDKSGLPSDRFSAERTGGSVSTLTIQRTQQEDSAVYLCASSLEQVVYTEAFFGQGTRLTVV.